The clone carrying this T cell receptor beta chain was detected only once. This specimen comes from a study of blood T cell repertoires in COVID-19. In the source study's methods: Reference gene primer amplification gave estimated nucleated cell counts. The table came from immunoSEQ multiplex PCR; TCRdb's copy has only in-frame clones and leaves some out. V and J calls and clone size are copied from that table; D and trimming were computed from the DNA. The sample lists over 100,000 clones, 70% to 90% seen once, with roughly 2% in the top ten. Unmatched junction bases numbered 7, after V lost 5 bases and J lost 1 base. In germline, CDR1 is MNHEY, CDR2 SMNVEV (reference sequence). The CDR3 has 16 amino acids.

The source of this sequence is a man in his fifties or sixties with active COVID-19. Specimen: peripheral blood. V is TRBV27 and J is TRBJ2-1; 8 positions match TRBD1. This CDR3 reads CASSLTYRGSYNEQFF. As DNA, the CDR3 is TGTGCCAGCAGTCTTACCTACAGGGGGTCCTACAATGAGCAGTTCTTC.